These T cell receptor beta chains were read from a single sample in a study of response to subunit inactivated influenza vaccine. TCRdb redid the calling of the RT-PCR reads with MiXCR, one entry per CDR3 protein. The table has 500,000 to 600,000 distinct CDR3 sequences, around 11% seen once. The source was PBMCs from blood, collected on the day of vaccination. The receptors come from a man in his fifties or sixties who received an inactivated influenza vaccine. CDR3s include the opening cysteine and the closing phenylalanine or tryptophan. The D gene is left open where the match is weak. Clone size is given for some rows only: seen once, a few or many times, or a class if the clone is expanded.

abundance: NA; j_gene: TRBJ2-5; d_gene: NA; v_gene: TRBV20-1; CDR3nt: TGCAGTGCTAGATCAAGCAGAGGGTGGCAAGAGACCCAGTACTTC; CDR3aa: CSARSSRGWQETQYF
abundance: NA; j_gene: TRBJ2-3; d_gene: TRBD2; v_gene: TRBV7-8; CDR3nt: TGTGCCAGCAGCTTTCCGGGGGGGAGCACAGATACGCAGTATTTT; CDR3aa: CASSFPGGSTDTQYF
abundance: few; j_gene: TRBJ2-1; d_gene: TRBD1; v_gene: TRBV24-1; CDR3nt: TGTGCCACCAGTGATTACGACAGGGCCTATGAGCAGTTCTTC; CDR3aa: CATSDYDRAYEQFF
abundance: few; j_gene: TRBJ2-7; d_gene: NA; v_gene: TRBV7-2; CDR3nt: TGTGCCAGCAGCTTCCCCCACTGGGAGGAGCAGTACTTC; CDR3aa: CASSFPHWEEQYF
abundance: NA; j_gene: TRBJ2-7; d_gene: TRBD2; v_gene: TRBV6-5; CDR3nt: TGTGCCAGCAGTTCCCGTGGGCTAGCGGGGGGGACCGAGCAGTACTTC; CDR3aa: CASSSRGLAGGTEQYF
abundance: NA; j_gene: TRBJ2-2; d_gene: NA; v_gene: TRBV12-3/TRBV12-4; CDR3nt: TGTGCCAGCAGTTTTGGACTACAGGCGGGCACCGGGGAGCTGTTTTTT; CDR3aa: CASSFGLQAGTGELFF
abundance: few; j_gene: TRBJ2-7; d_gene: NA; v_gene: TRBV4-2; CDR3nt: TGTGCCAGCAGCCTGACTGGGGCCACCTACGAGCAGTACTTC; CDR3aa: CASSLTGATYEQYF
abundance: NA; j_gene: TRBJ2-1; d_gene: NA; v_gene: TRBV29-1; CDR3nt: TGCAGCGTTTCTAGGGCCAATAACAATGAGCAGTTCTTC; CDR3aa: CSVSRANNNEQFF
abundance: many; j_gene: TRBJ2-7; d_gene: TRBD1; v_gene: TRBV7-9; CDR3nt: TGTGCCAGCAGCTTAGCGGGACAGGGAACATACGAGCAGTACTTC; CDR3aa: CASSLAGQGTYEQYF
abundance: few; j_gene: TRBJ2-1; d_gene: NA; v_gene: TRBV24-1; CDR3nt: TGTGCCACCAGTGATTTCGGGGGGCGCGGGCAGTTCTTC; CDR3aa: CATSDFGGRGQFF
abundance: many; j_gene: TRBJ2-3; d_gene: TRBD2; v_gene: TRBV15; CDR3nt: TGTGCCACCAGCAGAGAAAGGATCGCGGGGGGCACAGATACGCAGTATTTT; CDR3aa: CATSRERIAGGTDTQYF
abundance: many; j_gene: TRBJ2-1; d_gene: NA; v_gene: TRBV12-3/TRBV12-4; CDR3nt: TGTGCCAGCTCGCCCCAGGGCCGGGAGCAGTTCTTC; CDR3aa: CASSPQGREQFF
abundance: few; j_gene: TRBJ2-7; d_gene: TRBD2; v_gene: TRBV3-1; CDR3nt: TGTGCCAGCAGCCGCGTCGATATAGCGGGACCATACGAGCAGTACTTC; CDR3aa: CASSRVDIAGPYEQYF
abundance: many; j_gene: TRBJ2-1; d_gene: NA; v_gene: TRBV6-2/TRBV6-3; CDR3nt: TGTGCCAGCAGTAGTGAGGACTATGTCAACAATGAGCAGTTCTTC; CDR3aa: CASSSEDYVNNEQFF
abundance: NA; j_gene: TRBJ2-5; d_gene: NA; v_gene: TRBV4-2; CDR3nt: TGTGCCAGCAGCCAAGATCGTGCAACAGGGAGAGAGACCCAGTACTTC; CDR3aa: CASSQDRATGRETQYF
abundance: few; j_gene: TRBJ2-3; d_gene: TRBD2; v_gene: TRBV7-2; CDR3nt: TGTGCCAGCAGCTTAGCTAGCGGGCGACCTAGCACAGATACGCAGTATTTT; CDR3aa: CASSLASGRPSTDTQYF
abundance: NA; j_gene: TRBJ1-6; d_gene: NA; v_gene: TRBV25-1; CDR3nt: TGTGCCAGCAGTGAATCCCCCCTTACTTCAGGGGTTTCACCCCTCCACTTT; CDR3aa: CASSESPLTSGVSPLHF
abundance: NA; j_gene: TRBJ2-1; d_gene: TRBD2; v_gene: TRBV15; CDR3nt: TGTGCCACCAGCAGAGATCTAGCGGGAGGGACTGAGCAGTTCTTC; CDR3aa: CATSRDLAGGTEQFF
abundance: many; j_gene: TRBJ2-7; d_gene: TRBD2; v_gene: TRBV5-1; CDR3nt: TGCGCCAGCAGCTTGGGATCTAGCGGGGGCGGATACGAGCAGTACTTC; CDR3aa: CASSLGSSGGGYEQYF
abundance: few; j_gene: TRBJ2-2; d_gene: NA; v_gene: TRBV2; CDR3nt: TGTGCCAGCGCGGACAGGGACTACCCGAACACCGGGGAGCTGTTTTTT; CDR3aa: CASADRDYPNTGELFF
abundance: NA; j_gene: TRBJ1-2; d_gene: NA; v_gene: TRBV3-1; CDR3nt: TGTGCCAGCAGCCAAGTGGGACGGCCTAACTATGGCTACACCTTC; CDR3aa: CASSQVGRPNYGYTF
abundance: few; j_gene: TRBJ2-7; d_gene: TRBD2; v_gene: TRBV12-3/TRBV12-4; CDR3nt: TGTGCCAGCAGATTAGGGACTAGCGGACCCTACGAGCAGTACTTC; CDR3aa: CASRLGTSGPYEQYF
abundance: NA; j_gene: TRBJ2-5; d_gene: TRBD2; v_gene: TRBV4-3; CDR3nt: TGCGCCAGCAGCCAAGATTCCGGGACTAGCGGGGGTTGGGAGACCCAGTACTTC; CDR3aa: CASSQDSGTSGGWETQYF
abundance: few; j_gene: TRBJ2-3; d_gene: TRBD2; v_gene: TRBV24-1; CDR3nt: TGTGCCACCAGTGAAGCGGACGGGACTAGCGGGATCACAGATACGCAGTATTTT; CDR3aa: CATSEADGTSGITDTQYF
abundance: few; j_gene: TRBJ1-6; d_gene: TRBD1; v_gene: TRBV11-1; CDR3nt: TGTGCCAGCAGCTCATGGGCCTTGGGACAGGAATATAATTCACCCCTCCACTTT; CDR3aa: CASSSWALGQEYNSPLHF
abundance: NA; j_gene: TRBJ2-7; d_gene: NA; v_gene: TRBV5-1; CDR3nt: TGCGCCAGCAGCGCAGGGGTGGGCTCCTACGAGCAGTACTTC; CDR3aa: CASSAGVGSYEQYF
abundance: NA; j_gene: TRBJ1-6; d_gene: NA; v_gene: TRBV6-1; CDR3nt: TGTGCCACAAAAAGGGAGACGTGGAATTCACCCCTCCACTTT; CDR3aa: CATKRETWNSPLHF
abundance: few; j_gene: TRBJ2-3; d_gene: TRBD2; v_gene: TRBV5-1; CDR3nt: TGCGCCAGCAGGCTTGCCGGGGGGAGCACAGATACGCAGTATTTT; CDR3aa: CASRLAGGSTDTQYF
abundance: NA; j_gene: TRBJ2-3; d_gene: NA; v_gene: TRBV20-1; CDR3nt: TGCAGTGCTAGATTACATATAGGGGCCGGCACAGATACGCAGTATTTT; CDR3aa: CSARLHIGAGTDTQYF
abundance: few; j_gene: TRBJ2-7; d_gene: NA; v_gene: TRBV5-1; CDR3nt: TGCGCCAGCAGCTATGGCGGGTCGTTGCAGTACTTC; CDR3aa: CASSYGGSLQYF
abundance: NA; j_gene: TRBJ2-1; d_gene: TRBD2; v_gene: TRBV24-1; CDR3nt: TGTGCCACCAGTGACACGGGGGGGCTTACGTACAATGAGCAGTTCTTC; CDR3aa: CATSDTGGLTYNEQFF
abundance: NA; j_gene: TRBJ2-1; d_gene: NA; v_gene: TRBV29-1; CDR3nt: TGCAGCGTTTACACAGGGAACAATGAGCAGTTCTTC; CDR3aa: CSVYTGNNEQFF
abundance: NA; j_gene: TRBJ1-6; d_gene: NA; v_gene: TRBV6-5; CDR3nt: TGTGCCAGCAGTTACTTGCAGGGATGTTCACCCCTCCACTTT; CDR3aa: CASSYLQGCSPLHF
abundance: few; j_gene: TRBJ2-2; d_gene: TRBD1; v_gene: TRBV18; CDR3nt: TGTGCCAGCTCACCGGGACAGGGGTACATCGGGGAGCTGTTTTTT; CDR3aa: CASSPGQGYIGELFF
abundance: NA; j_gene: TRBJ2-3; d_gene: TRBD2; v_gene: TRBV4-2; CDR3nt: TGTGCCAGCAGCCAAGGGACTAGCGGGGGTTGGGGCACAGATACGCAGTATTTT; CDR3aa: CASSQGTSGGWGTDTQYF
abundance: NA; j_gene: TRBJ2-7; d_gene: TRBD1; v_gene: TRBV20-1; CDR3nt: TGCAGTGCTACAGGACAGGGCTTATACTACGAGCAGTACTTC; CDR3aa: CSATGQGLYYEQYF
abundance: many; j_gene: TRBJ2-2; d_gene: NA; v_gene: TRBV5-1; CDR3nt: TGCGCCAGCAGCTTACAGGGGACTAACACCGGGGAGCTGTTTTTT; CDR3aa: CASSLQGTNTGELFF
abundance: NA; j_gene: TRBJ1-2; d_gene: TRBD1; v_gene: TRBV7-2; CDR3nt: TGTGCCAGCAGCTTACCGGGACAGGGAAGTGGCTACACCTTC; CDR3aa: CASSLPGQGSGYTF
abundance: many; j_gene: TRBJ1-5; d_gene: NA; v_gene: TRBV20-1; CDR3nt: TGCAGTGCCCGAGGACAGTTTGATCAGCCCCAGCATTTT; CDR3aa: CSARGQFDQPQHF
abundance: once; j_gene: TRBJ2-1; d_gene: NA; v_gene: TRBV19; CDR3nt: TGTGCCAGTAGTATGACCCGGACTGAGCAGTTCTTC; CDR3aa: CASSMTRTEQFF
abundance: few; j_gene: TRBJ1-1; d_gene: NA; v_gene: TRBV4-1; CDR3nt: TGCGCCAGCAGCCAAGATTTCGCCAGGACTGTTGAAGCTTTCTTT; CDR3aa: CASSQDFARTVEAFF
abundance: NA; j_gene: TRBJ2-2; d_gene: NA; v_gene: TRBV5-5; CDR3nt: TGTGCCAGCAGCCAGGTATTCACCGGGGAGCTGTTTTTT; CDR3aa: CASSQVFTGELFF
abundance: NA; j_gene: TRBJ2-1; d_gene: TRBD2; v_gene: TRBV5-1; CDR3nt: TGCGCCAGCAGCTTGGCCCTAGCGGGGGGTAAGAATGAGCAGTTCTTC; CDR3aa: CASSLALAGGKNEQFF
abundance: many; j_gene: TRBJ2-2; d_gene: TRBD1; v_gene: TRBV5-1; CDR3nt: TGCGCCAGCAGCAGTGGGACAGATACCGGGGAGCTGTTTTTT; CDR3aa: CASSSGTDTGELFF
abundance: NA; j_gene: TRBJ2-2; d_gene: NA; v_gene: TRBV5-1; CDR3nt: TGCGCCTCTGCAATTAGCCGGGATAACACCGGGGAGCTGTTTTTT; CDR3aa: CASAISRDNTGELFF
abundance: NA; j_gene: TRBJ2-5; d_gene: NA; v_gene: TRBV4-1; CDR3nt: TGCGCCAGCAGCCAAGAGATTTTTTCGGGTTTCAAGGGGATTGAAGAGACCCAGTACTTC; CDR3aa: CASSQEIFSGFKGIEETQYF
abundance: many; j_gene: TRBJ2-1; d_gene: NA; v_gene: TRBV9; CDR3nt: TGTGCCAGCAGCGTAAATACAGTAAATGAGCAGTTCTTC; CDR3aa: CASSVNTVNEQFF
abundance: NA; j_gene: TRBJ2-4; d_gene: NA; v_gene: TRBV7-8; CDR3nt: TGTGCCAGCAGCGGGGGACTGACTGCCAAAAACATTCAGTACTTC; CDR3aa: CASSGGLTAKNIQYF
abundance: few; j_gene: TRBJ2-7; d_gene: NA; v_gene: TRBV18; CDR3nt: TGTGCCAGCTCACCACCGCTGAGAGTTTTCGAGCAGTACTTC; CDR3aa: CASSPPLRVFEQYF
abundance: few; j_gene: TRBJ2-3; d_gene: TRBD2; v_gene: TRBV20-1; CDR3nt: TGCAGTGCTAGAGCTAGCGGGAGAGAAGATACGCAGTATTTT; CDR3aa: CSARASGREDTQYF
abundance: NA; j_gene: TRBJ1-5; d_gene: TRBD1; v_gene: TRBV12-3/TRBV12-4; CDR3nt: TGTGCCAGCAGCCGGACAGGGGCCTTTAAGCCCCAGCATTTT; CDR3aa: CASSRTGAFKPQHF
abundance: few; j_gene: TRBJ2-3; d_gene: TRBD2; v_gene: TRBV24-1; CDR3nt: TGTGCCACGCAGACTAGCGGGGGGATCACAGATACGCAGTATTTT; CDR3aa: CATQTSGGITDTQYF
abundance: few; j_gene: TRBJ2-3; d_gene: NA; v_gene: TRBV12-3/TRBV12-4; CDR3nt: TGTGCCAGCAGCCTTTTTGGGGGGGCGGCAGATACGCAGTATTTT; CDR3aa: CASSLFGGAADTQYF
abundance: few; j_gene: TRBJ2-2; d_gene: NA; v_gene: TRBV6-2/TRBV6-3; CDR3nt: TGTGCCAGCAGACCTCCCGGCGCCGGGGAGCTGTTTTTT; CDR3aa: CASRPPGAGELFF
abundance: many; j_gene: TRBJ2-7; d_gene: NA; v_gene: TRBV4-2; CDR3nt: TGTGCCAGCAGCCAAGATCTTAGGAGCTCCTACGAGCAGTACTTC; CDR3aa: CASSQDLRSSYEQYF
abundance: once; j_gene: TRBJ1-3; d_gene: NA; v_gene: TRBV20-1; CDR3nt: TGCTGTGCTTCCATCGGGGGGTCTGGAAACACCATATATTTT; CDR3aa: CCASIGGSGNTIYF
abundance: few; j_gene: TRBJ2-2; d_gene: NA; v_gene: TRBV10-3; CDR3nt: TGTGCCATCACTGAGCGGGTGAACACCGGGGAGCTGTTTTTT; CDR3aa: CAITERVNTGELFF
abundance: NA; j_gene: TRBJ2-7; d_gene: TRBD1; v_gene: TRBV20-1; CDR3nt: TGCTGCGCTAGAGATCTCCGGGACAGGGGTTTCTACGAGCAGTACTTC; CDR3aa: CCARDLRDRGFYEQYF
abundance: NA; j_gene: TRBJ1-1; d_gene: TRBD1; v_gene: TRBV3-1; CDR3nt: TGTGCCAGCAGCCCGCGCCCCCAGGGGGGCACTGAAGCTTTCTTT; CDR3aa: CASSPRPQGGTEAFF